This T cell receptor beta chain was identified in a study of T cell responses to AZD1222 COVID-19 vaccine. TCRdb's table, derived via immunoSEQ multiplex PCR, lists solely in-frame clones and lacks some. The sample consists of about 160,000 clones, around nine tenths of them appearing once. Germline V gene sequence: CDR1 MDHEN, CDR2 SYDVKM. The CDR3 runs to 16 residues. V was clipped by 6 bases and J by 2 bases; unmatched bases: 8. The source of this sequence is an adult in good health. Sequencing was performed on peripheral blood, taken on day 0 of AZD1222 vaccination. This chain joins TRBV28 and TRBJ1-1; 11 positions agree with TRBD1. DNA for the CDR3: TGTGCCAGCAGGGGTCGGACAGGGGGCATAAACACTGAAGCTTTCTTT. Residues: CASRGRTGGINTEAFF.